This T cell receptor beta chain stems from a study of blood T cell repertoires in COVID-19 (dated by TCRdb to 2018 to 2020). Some background on the complete study: Samples covering the acute and convalescent phases of COVID-19 were provided by collaborators in the United States, Italy and Spain. The material from the prospective study consisted of cDNA or gDNA derived from T cells, B-cell-depleted T cells, or PBMCs. Deeply sampled blood TCRbeta repertoires from subjects exposed to, actively infected with, or recovered from COVID-19 were included in the dataset. The repertoires were released in a freely available public database intended as a resource for research on the immune response to SARS-CoV-2. The samples were drawn from the first 160 participants of the ongoing ImmuneRACE study and from about 1,200 subjects provided by 6 global collaborators. A de-identified subject ID, COVID-19 status, age in years and sex were almost always included in the sample metadata. Where HLA class I and class II types were available, the types were taken from metadata supplied by the sample provider, not from assay-based typing. General study outcomes and caveats: The quantity of clinical and demographic metadata differed by source and by participant and was supplied without curation.

Remarks on this clone: Its antigen remains unidentified. No base quality values were provided; no much bigger clone lies one nucleotide off.

Each collaborating institution followed its own protocols to collect whole blood in K2EDTA tubes. Collaborator samples were shipped for TCRbeta analysis as frozen whole blood, isolated PBMCs, or DNA extracted from either sample type. TCRbeta CDR3 regions were amplified from genomic DNA using the immunoSEQ Assay, a bias-controlled multiplex PCR. The authors' pipeline ran thus. The number of nucleated cells in each sample was estimated from the amplification of reference gene primers within the assay. To quantify the absolute abundance of each unique TCRbeta CDR3 rearrangement, sequence reads were collapsed and filtered. For each sample, productive Simpson clonality was calculated as the square root of Simpson's diversity index over productive rearrangements. TCRdb holds this immuneACCESS table with in-frame rearrangements only. Some clones are missing; in checked studies, unresolved V genes explain under half, and the rest has no known cause. The V and J calls and the clone size are those of that table, but D and trimming were determined from the DNA. The sample profile shows roughly 43,000 clones; roughly 89% of them were found once. The ten top clones hold 15% to 19% of the sample.

The CDR3 contains 17 residues, cysteine and phenylalanine counted. Solely the CDR3 DNA is kept, with 51 bases framed from the first base. Sequences LNHDA (CDR1) and SQIVND (CDR2) are obtained from the germline V gene (reference sequence). V drops 1 base and J drops 0 bases, leaving 14 bases in between. The sequence is built from TRBV19 and TRBJ2-3; a weak D assignment points to TRBD1 (5 bases agree). What was sequenced was peripheral blood. The receptor was isolated from a man between 60 and 70 years old with active COVID-19. The CDR3 corresponds to CASSIAANPGSTDTQYF. The nucleotides are TGTGCCAGTAGTATAGCCGCTAACCCAGGGAGCACAGATACGCAGTATTTT.